The entry below gives a single TCR beta chain sequence along with its context. Since no conserved phenylalanine or tryptophan closes the CDR3, a read error is the likely cause. This sample is part of a study of Graves' ophthalmopathy and Graves' hyperthyroidism. At the level of the study: Over 18 months of follow-up, stable hyperthyroidism required that no ophthalmopathy appear.

The evidence that diagnosis relied on was clinical symptoms, serum thyroxine, TRAb, thyroid ultrasound and orbital computed tomography. With 3 bases removed from V and 2 bases from J, the gap between germline ends came to 5 bases. This CDR3 contains 12 residues. CDR1 and CDR2 (germline): SNHLY, FYNNEI. Amplification of TCR beta CDR3 regions used RNA transcripts. Scientists carried out first-round RT-PCR using HTBI primers and then a second-round multiplex PCR. TCRdb re-derived calls from the multiplex PCR reads in MiXCR, one entry per CDR3 protein. The table lists around 1.1 million distinct CDR3 sequences, 35% to 45% of them singletons.

Sequencing used peripheral blood or thyroid tissue (not recorded which). The receptor was derived from an adult man with Graves' hyperthyroidism. The chain recombines TRBV2 with TRBJ2-7; no clear D gene. The CDR3 loop reads CASSDLAYEQYL. The CDR3 bases are TGTGCCAGCAGTGACCTAGCCTACGAGCAGTACCTC.